These 30 T cell receptor beta chains were all obtained from the same sample, sequenced in a study of blood T cell repertoires in COVID-19. Method: immunoSEQ multiplex PCR; TCRdb's copy keeps in-frame clones and lacks some. The sample consists of around 150,000 clones, around 89% of them appearing once. Source material: PBMCs or T cells enriched from blood (not recorded which). The receptors were gathered from a woman between 45 and 60 years old who had recovered from COVID-19.

The genes are TRBV7-2 and TRBJ1-6, with 10 bases fitting TRBD1. The CDR3 length is 14 residues. V lost 5 bases and J lost 8; bases outside the gene matches: 3. CDR1 SGHTA and CDR2 FQGNSA come from the germline V gene. This chain's CDR3 is CASSDRGRDSPLHF. The CDR3 DNA reads TGTGCCAGCAGCGACAGGGGGCGGGATTCACCCCTCCACTTT.

The chain uses TRBV11-3 and TRBJ2-1; 8 bases fit TRBD2. The length of the CDR3 is 15 residues. V dropped 4 bases and J dropped 6; count of bases not matched to a gene: 8. CDR1 is SGHNT, CDR2 YENEEA, per germline. The chain's CDR3 is CASSSWGLVGNEQFF. DNA for the CDR3: TGTGCCAGCAGCTCATGGGGACTAGTTGGCAATGAGCAGTTCTTC.

The V and J genes are TRBV7-2 and TRBJ1-2; 9 bases map to TRBD1. CDR3 length: 13 residues. CDR1 SGHTA and CDR2 FQGNSA come from the germline V gene. The ends lost 5 bases at V and 13 bases at J; junction bases unmatched: 11. As DNA, the CDR3 is TGTGCCAGCAGCCGGGACAGGGCCCCGGGTTGCACCTTC. This gives the protein CASSRDRAPGCTF.

The J gene is TRBJ1-1, the V gene TRBV11-2; 8 positions agree with TRBD1. Germline lookup yields CDR1 SGHAT and CDR2 FQNNGV. The CDR3 is 18 residues long. V lost 1 base, J lost 1 base, and 11 bases stayed unmatched. CDR3 loop: CASSLVPQGASWNTEAFF. CDR3 sequence (DNA): TGTGCCAGCAGCTTAGTCCCGCAGGGGGCGTCATGGAACACTGAAGCTTTCTTT. Variable domain in full (rest from reference TRBV11-2 and TRBJ1-1): EAGVAQSPRYKIIEKRQSVAFWCNPISGHATLYWYQQILGQGPKLLIQFQNNGVVDDSQLPKDRFSAERLKGVDSTLKIQPAKLEDSAVYLCASSLVPQGASWNTEAFFGQGTRLTVV.

The gene calls are TRBV2 and TRBJ1-2; D is uncertain. Germline CDR1 is SNHLY and CDR2 is FYNNEI. CDR3 size: 11 residues. The V end lost 8 bases, the J end lost 6 bases, and 10 bases lay between the germline ends. CDR3 sequence: CASDISDGYTF. DNA of the CDR3: TGTGCCAGCGACATCTCGGATGGCTACACCTTC.

V usage is TRBV7-6 and J usage is TRBJ2-2; 10 nucleotides line up with TRBD2. V lost 1 base to trimming and J lost 1 base; unmatched junction nucleotides: 0. Germline CDR1 SGHVS, CDR2 FNYEAQ. CDR3 length: 16 amino acids. CDR3 in DNA: TGTGCCAGCAGCTTAGGACTAGCGGGGAACACCGGGGAGCTGTTTTTT. Translated: CASSLGLAGNTGELFF.

V usage is TRBV6-5 and J usage is TRBJ1-3; no firm D call. CDR1 and CDR2 from the germline V gene are MNHEY and SVGAGI. V gave up 6 bases and J gave up 0 bases, with 12 bases separating them. CDR3 length equals 15 residues. The CDR3 sequence is CASRTDGSSGNTIYF. CDR3 nucleotides: TGTGCCAGCAGAACTGACGGGAGCTCTGGAAACACCATATATTTT.

The J gene is TRBJ1-1, the V gene TRBV7-2; D might be TRBD1 (5 bases). The CDR3 totals 13 residues. The germline gives CDR1 SGHTA, CDR2 FQGNSA. Trimming pared 1 base from V and 11 bases from J, leaving 14 bases between. The CDR3 DNA reads TGTGCCAGCAGCTTAGGGACACAGGCCCCGGCTTTCTTT. It encodes CASSLGTQAPAFF.

This chain uses TRBV6-1 with TRBJ1-1, with TRBD1 matching 9 bases. The V gene end was trimmed by 3 bases and the J gene end by 7 bases; junction bases not matched to a gene: 0. The CDR3 is 12 residues long. Looked up from germline, CDR1 is MNHNS and CDR2 is SASEGT. This chain's CDR3 is CASSEDRGEAFF. CDR3 DNA: TGTGCCAGCAGTGAGGACAGGGGTGAAGCTTTCTTT.

In this sample, this clone turned up a few times. The CDR3 DNA sequence: TGTGCCAGCAGCACGACAGGGCTGAGCAATCAGCCCCAGCATTTT. Its protein product is CASSTTGLSNQPQHF. V is TRBV7-8 and J is TRBJ1-5; the match to TRBD1 covers 7 bases. Germline V lookup: CDR1 SGHVS, CDR2 FQNEAQ. CDR3 size: 15 residues. V lost 5 bases and J lost 1; bases outside the gene matches: 5.

The rearrangement uses TRBV25-1 and TRBJ2-3; 11 bases agree with TRBD2. CDR3 size: 14 residues. The ends lost 8 bases at V and 2 bases at J; junction bases unmatched: 3. From germline, CDR1 is MGHDK and CDR2 SYGVNS. The CDR3 DNA follows: TGTGCCAGCCAACTAGCGGGGGTCACAGATACGCAGTATTTT. Protein product: CASQLAGVTDTQYF.

V gene TRBV4-3 combines with J gene TRBJ2-3, with TRBD1 matching 9 bases. The CDR3 is 16 residues long. Germline values: CDR1 LGHNA, CDR2 YSLEER. With 0 bases clipped from V and 7 bases from J, the junction kept 8 bases outside the gene matches. The CDR3, as DNA: TGCGCCAGCAGCCAAGAAGAGACAGGGGGTAGAAATACGCAGTATTTT. This sequence encodes CASSQEETGGRNTQYF.

V and J are TRBV9 and TRBJ1-1; 11 bases map to TRBD1. The CDR3 extends over 19 amino acids. Trimming at V came to 4 bases and at J to 0 bases, leaving 14 bases not matched to a gene. The germline CDR1 and CDR2 sequences are SGDLS and YYNGEE. This CDR3 is CASSSLRTGGDLMNTEAFF. In DNA form, the CDR3 reads TGTGCCAGCAGCTCGCTAAGGACAGGGGGCGACTTAATGAACACTGAAGCTTTCTTT.

This chain connects TRBV6-2 or TRBV6-3 to TRBJ1-5, with D possibly matching TRBD1 (5 bases). Germline lookup yields CDR1 MNHEY and CDR2 SVGEGT. The V end was cut by 2 bases, the J end by 0 bases, with 14 bases between. The CDR3 has 17 amino acids. CDR3 coding DNA: TGTGCCAGCAGTTACCAGGGCACAGGCCATAGCAATCAGCCCCAGCATTTT. Its protein is CASSYQGTGHSNQPQHF.

J is TRBJ2-7 and V is TRBV4-2, with a weak D call TRBD1 (5 bases). This CDR3 has 13 amino acids. Germline CDR1 reads LGHNA; CDR2 reads YNFKEQ. V lost 5 bases to trimming and J lost 4 bases, with 12 bases between them. The CDR3 nucleotides are TGTGCCAGCAGCTCGGGTAGGGGTTACGAGCAGTACTTC. It encodes CASSSGRGYEQYF.

J is TRBJ2-3 and V is TRBV9; the match to TRBD2 covers 7 bases. V lost 0 bases, J lost 8 bases, and 9 bases stayed unmatched. The CDR3 spans 15 residues. Looked up from germline, CDR1 is SGDLS and CDR2 is YYNGEE. CDR3 in amino acids: CASSVDDSGAVTQYF. The CDR3 DNA follows: TGTGCCAGCAGCGTAGACGACAGCGGGGCGGTTACGCAGTATTTT.

The genes are TRBV11-2 and TRBJ1-6, with D perhaps TRBD1 (5 bases). The CDR3 has 16 amino acids. The germline V gene has CDR1 SGHAT and CDR2 FQNNGV. The germline V and J ends were trimmed by 1 base and 7 bases, with 14 bases remaining between them. The CDR3 DNA reads TGTGCCAGCAGCTTAGGTGCCAGGGCAAGGAATTCACCCCTCCACTTT. Encoded protein: CASSLGARARNSPLHF.

The chain has TRBV3-1 (or the pseudogene TRBV3-2) and TRBJ2-3, with 12 bases that match TRBD2. The V and J ends lost 1 base and 1 base, in that order; junction bases with no gene match: 0. Germline V gives CDR1 LGHDT, CDR2 YNNKEL (reference sequence). The CDR3 covers 16 residues. The CDR3 sequence is CASSQGLAGGTDTQYF. The CDR3 DNA reads as TGTGCCAGCAGCCAAGGACTAGCGGGGGGCACAGATACGCAGTATTTT.

CDR3 in DNA: TGTGCCAGCAGCCCAGGACAGGGAGCTAACTATGGCTACACCTTC. Residues: CASSPGQGANYGYTF. The rearrangement uses TRBV7-6 and TRBJ1-2, with TRBD1 matching over 8 bases. The length of the CDR3 is 15 residues. J lost 0 bases, V lost 5 bases, and 5 bases had no gene match. Looked up from germline, CDR1 is SGHVS and CDR2 is FNYEAQ.

The gene calls are TRBV2 and TRBJ2-1, with 15 bases aligning to TRBD2. The length of the CDR3 is 15 residues. CDR1 is SNHLY, CDR2 FYNNEI, per germline. The junction had 5 bases not matched to a gene; V was cut back by 4 bases and J by 10 bases. The CDR3 spells CASSGTSGGAREQFF. The CDR3 bases are TGTGCCAGCAGTGGGACTAGCGGGGGGGCCAGGGAGCAGTTCTTC. Combining the CDR3 with reference TRBV2 and TRBJ2-1 gives the whole variable domain EPEVTQTPSHQVTQMGQEVILRCVPISNHLYFYWYRQILGQKVEFLVSFYNNEISEKSEIFDDQFSVERPDGSNFTLKIRSTKLEDSAMYFCASSGTSGGAREQFFGPGTRLTVL.

The chain couples TRBV4-2 to TRBJ1-4, with D hard to call. The V and J ends lost 0 bases and 8 bases respectively, with 13 bases between them. The germline CDR1 and CDR2 sequences are LGHNA and YNFKEQ. This CDR3 is 15 amino acids long. CDR3 amino acids: CASSQDHRGYEKLFF. DNA for the CDR3: TGTGCCAGCAGCCAAGATCACCGAGGTTACGAAAAACTGTTTTTT.

V is TRBV11-2 and J is TRBJ1-4; no definite D call. Germline loops: CDR1 SGHAT, CDR2 FQNNGV. CDR3 length: 13 residues. V was clipped by 6 bases and J by 8 bases, with 13 bases between them. CDR3 sequence reads: CASSVFYGEKLFF. For the CDR3, the DNA is TGTGCCAGCAGTGTTTTTTACGGGGAAAAACTGTTTTTT.

The J gene is TRBJ2-7, the V gene TRBV19; D not resolved. The V end was cut by 6 bases, the J end by 4 bases, with 19 bases between. The CDR3 is 15 residues long. Germline CDR1 reads LNHDA; CDR2 reads SQIVND (reference sequence). The DNA for the CDR3 is TGTGCCAGTAGCCCTACAGACAACTCAGGTTACGAGCAGTACTTC. Translation: CASSPTDNSGYEQYF.

V usage is TRBV3-1 (or the pseudogene TRBV3-2) and J usage is TRBJ2-4; 9 nucleotides line up with TRBD1. J gave up 2 bases and V 6 bases, and 5 bases lay outside the gene matches. Germline CDR1 is LGHDT and CDR2 is YNNKEL (reference sequence). This CDR3 has 15 amino acids. This CDR3 is CASRPTGGSKNIQYF. DNA of the CDR3: TGTGCCAGCAGACCGACAGGGGGATCCAAAAACATTCAGTACTTC.

This clone came up a few times. V gene TRBV7-2 combines with J gene TRBJ1-2; 10 bases align to TRBD1. CDR1 is SGHTA and CDR2 is FQGNSA in the germline V gene. The length of the CDR3 is 14 residues. With 5 bases clipped from V and 3 bases from J, the junction kept 3 bases outside the gene matches. CDR3 DNA sequence: TGTGCCAGCAGCCCCGGGACAGGGGACTATGGCTACACCTTC. It yields the protein CASSPGTGDYGYTF.

V and J are TRBV6-5 and TRBJ2-2, with D possibly TRBD2 on 6 matching bases. Germline V gene data show CDR1 as MNHEY and CDR2 as SVGAGI. CDR3 size: 15 residues. V was clipped by 7 bases and J by 0 bases, with 12 bases between them. The CDR3 sequence: CASIPLASNTGELFF. The CDR3 DNA follows: TGTGCCAGCATCCCACTAGCTTCGAACACCGGGGAGCTGTTTTTT.

V gene TRBV19 combines with J gene TRBJ1-1, with D hard to call. The CDR3 has 14 residues. Germline V CDR1 and CDR2: LNHDA, SQIVND (reference sequence). The V end was cut by 8 bases, the J end by 4 bases, with 17 bases between. The CDR3 here is CASLPGWFGTEAFF. CDR3 sequence (DNA): TGTGCCAGTTTACCGGGGTGGTTTGGCACTGAAGCTTTCTTT.

The genes are TRBV4-1 and TRBJ1-2; maybe TRBD1 (5 bases). V lost 5 bases and J lost 1, with 17 bases in between. Germline CDR1 is MGHRA and CDR2 is YSYEKL. The CDR3 covers 16 residues. The CDR3: CASSKTVSLFNYGYTF. Written as DNA, the CDR3 is TGCGCCAGCAGCAAGACAGTCTCCTTGTTTAACTATGGCTACACCTTC.

The rearrangement joins TRBV18 to TRBJ1-1, with TRBD1 as a possible D gene (6 bases). Between the trimmed V and J ends, which lost 4 bases and 8 bases, there was a span of 20 bases. This CDR3 is 15 amino acids long. Germline lookup yields CDR1 KGHSH and CDR2 LQKENI. The CDR3 reads CASSQGRGGEREAFF. Written as DNA, the CDR3 is TGTGCCAGCTCACAGGGTCGGGGGGGCGAACGAGAAGCTTTCTTT.

V gene TRBV29-1 combines with J gene TRBJ2-5; 9 positions match TRBD2. Germline values: CDR1 SQVTM, CDR2 ANQGSEA. V gave up 6 bases and J gave up 5 bases; unmatched junction bases: 4. The CDR3 extends over 12 amino acids. CDR3 sequence reads: CSVAGGPETQYF. Written as DNA, the CDR3 is TGCAGCGTCGCGGGGGGGCCCGAGACCCAGTACTTC.